The next 18 T cell receptor beta chains were all read from a single sample in a study of vaccination and CD4 T cells after COVID-19. Time point described: late sampling 161 to 241 days after vaccination in three convalescent patients. The treatment was: roughly 11-day PBMC culture with coronavirus spike peptide pools or control peptides (ViraFEST assay). The Oncomine TCR Beta short-read assay generated sequence data from the DNA of cultured CD4+ T cells. TCRdb re-called the PCR reads through MiXCR, storing one row per CDR3 protein. The repertoire consists of about 24,000 distinct CDR3 sequences, with around 42% occurring once and the leading ten covering 3.5% to 5%. These receptors lack a known antigen. Sequenced material: CD4+ T cells from blood, cultured in vitro, taken about 7 months after SARS-CoV-2 vaccination. The origin of the receptors is a human donor who had recovered from COVID-19.

This clonotype was seen more than once but under ten times. The chain links TRBV6-1 to TRBJ1-1; 10 nucleotides align to TRBD1. The CDR3 runs to 12 residues. V was pared by 5 bases and J by 10 bases, with 4 bases of the junction left unmatched. Germline CDR1 reads MNHNS; CDR2 reads SASEGT. The CDR3 here is CASSRTGGRAFF. In nucleotides, the CDR3 is TGTGCCAGCAGTCGGACAGGGGGTCGAGCTTTCTTT.

This clonotype was detected only a few times. This chain joins TRBV20-1 and TRBJ2-1; possibly TRBD2 for D (5 bases). The CDR3 loop spans 12 amino acids. Trimming left V 6 bases short and J 3 bases short, with 9 bases between. Germline-derived CDR1 and CDR2 are DFQATT and SNEGSKA (reference sequence). In DNA, the CDR3 is TGCAGTGCGAACCGGGACTACAATGAGCAGTTCTTC. It encodes CSANRDYNEQFF.

This clonotype was counted a single time. The chain recombines TRBV28 with TRBJ2-6; D unresolved. The CDR3 loop spans 18 amino acids. V lost 5 bases and J 0 bases, leaving 17 bases between the germline ends. Germline V gene data show CDR1 as MDHEN and CDR2 as SYDVKM. CDR3: CASSPWAPTNSGANVLTF. The DNA for the CDR3 is TGTGCCAGCAGTCCATGGGCTCCCACTAACTCTGGGGCCAACGTCCTGACTTTC.

The CDR3 spells CASSRRAELGGELFF. The DNA of the CDR3 is TGTGCCAGCAGTCGTCGGGCGGAGCTGGGCGGGGAGCTGTTTTTT. The V gene is TRBV7-3, the J gene TRBJ2-2; D unresolved. The CDR3 is 15 amino acids. Trimming stripped 6 bases from V and 7 bases from J, with 18 bases between. Germline-derived CDR1 and CDR2 are SGHTA and FQGTGA.

The chain is built from TRBV7-6 and TRBJ2-3; D uncertain. CDR1 is SGHVS, CDR2 FNYEAQ, per germline. V was shortened by 5 bases and J by 6 bases, with 9 bases between the two germline ends. The CDR3 contains 12 residues. The CDR3 nucleotides read TGTGCCAGCAGCCCAGGATGGGATACGCAGTATTTT. This encodes CASSPGWDTQYF. Full variable domain (outside the CDR3, taken from reference TRBV7-6 and TRBJ2-3): GAGVSQSPRYKVTKRGQDVALRCDPISGHVSLYWYRQALGQGPEFLTYFNYEAQQDKSGLPNDRFSAERPEGSISTLTIQRTEQRDSAMYRCASSPGWDTQYFGPGTRLTVL.

The chain links TRBV18 to TRBJ2-7; TRBD2 matches 7 bases. This CDR3 comprises 14 residues. V gave up 5 bases and J gave up 3 bases; unmatched junction bases: 7. Per germline, CDR1 KGHSH and CDR2 LQKENI. The CDR3 nucleotides read TGTGCCAGCTCATCTACTAGCGACCACTACGAGCAGTACTTC. Its translation is CASSSTSDHYEQYF. The full variable domain, completed using reference TRBV18 and TRBJ2-7, is NAGVMQNPRHLVRRRGQEARLRCSPMKGHSHVYWYRQLPEEGLKFMVYLQKENIIDESGMPKERFSAEFPKEGPSILRIQQVVRGDSAAYFCASSSTSDHYEQYFGPGTRLTVT.

V and J are TRBV4-1 and TRBJ1-5; D is ambiguous. Trimming stripped 0 bases from V and 6 bases from J, with 12 bases between. CDR3 length equals 15 residues. Germline V gene lookup returns CDR1 MGHRA and CDR2 YSYEKL. In DNA form, the CDR3 reads TGCGCCAGCAGCCAAGATCAGGCGGTGGCTCAGCCCCAGCATTTT. Residues: CASSQDQAVAQPQHF.

This clonotype was observed a single time. This is likely a read error, given that the CDR3 carries no conserved phenylalanine or tryptophan at its end. The V and J genes are TRBV20-1 and TRBJ2-1; no reliable D call. The V end was cut by 6 bases, the J end by 8 bases, with 20 bases between. The CDR3 sequence is 14 residues long. The germline V gene has CDR1 DFQATT and CDR2 SNEGSKA (reference sequence). CDR3 nucleotide sequence: TGCAGTGCGGAAGACCCACACGTTAGGGATGAGCAGTTCCTC. Translated: CSAEDPHVRDEQFL.

The table lists this clonotype with a few counts. Sequence at one end of the junction differs from germline and may be a read error. This chain connects TRBV28 to TRBJ1-2; 8 bases match TRBD1. CDR1 and CDR2 from the germline V gene are MDHEN and SYDVKM. The CDR3 is 13 amino acids. CDR3 nucleotides: TGTGCCAGCACTTTAGGGACAGGTTATGGCTACACCTTC. Translated: CASTLGTGYGYTF.

This clonotype was recorded a few times. The rearrangement links TRBV20-1 to TRBJ2-7; 9 bases agree with TRBD2. The CDR3 sequence is 12 residues long. After removal of 7 bases from V and 7 bases from J, the junction contained 8 bases not matched to a gene. Germline CDR1 and CDR2: DFQATT and SNEGSKA (reference sequence). The chain's CDR3 is CSVRREGREQYF. For the CDR3, the DNA is TGCAGTGTTCGGCGGGAGGGCCGGGAGCAGTACTTC.

The chain has TRBV2 and TRBJ1-6, with no clear D. V was clipped by 7 bases and J by 6 bases, with 16 bases between them. The germline V gene has CDR1 SNHLY and CDR2 FYNNEI. CDR3 size: 15 residues. The CDR3 sequence: CASTSLAGSNSPLHF. The CDR3 nucleotides read TGTGCCAGCACATCCCTGGCGGGGTCTAATTCACCCCTCCACTTT.

This clonotype has a handful of counts. The chain has TRBV6-1 and TRBJ1-2, with a possible D match to TRBD1 (6 bases). The CDR3 is 15 amino acids. V lost 6 bases and J 4 bases, leaving 18 bases between the germline ends. Germline values: CDR1 MNHNS, CDR2 SASEGT. Here the CDR3 DNA reads TGTGCCAGCAGCCTAAGCCGGGGACACCTCTATGGCTACACCTTC. Translated, it gives CASSLSRGHLYGYTF.

The chain uses TRBV7-2 and TRBJ1-5; perhaps TRBD1 as D (5 bases). CDR1 is SGHTA, CDR2 FQGNSA, per germline. The CDR3 consists of 16 residues. V lost 7 bases and J 0 bases, leaving 16 bases between the germline ends. Here the CDR3 DNA reads TGTGCCAGCACCCTCGGGGGTCCATATAGCAATCAGCCCCAGCATTTT. Amino acids: CASTLGGPYSNQPQHF.

This clonotype was observed a few times. As DNA, the CDR3 is TGTGCCAGCAGTTACGACAAAGGTCCTGTGGAGACCCAGTACTTC. This encodes CASSYDKGPVETQYF. This sequence joins TRBV7-9 and TRBJ2-5; no reliable D call. Trimming removed 6 bases from V and 5 bases from J, with 19 bases in between. CDR3 length: 15 residues. Germline CDR1 reads SEHNR; CDR2 reads FQNEAQ (reference sequence). The whole variable domain, remainder taken from reference TRBV7-9 and TRBJ2-5, is DTGVSQNPRHKITKRGQNVTFRCDPISEHNRLYWYRQTLGQGPEFLTYFQNEAQLEKSRLLSDRFSAERPKGSFSTLEIQRTEQGDSAMYLCASSYDKGPVETQYFGPGTRLLVL.

This clonotype was seen a handful of times. The CDR3 reads CSAEAGGFTGELFF. The CDR3 DNA follows: TGCAGTGCCGAAGCGGGAGGATTCACCGGGGAGCTGTTTTTT. The chain uses TRBV20-1 and TRBJ2-2; TRBD2 agrees at 9 bases. The CDR3 loop spans 14 amino acids. V was clipped by 6 bases and J by 4 bases; unmatched bases: 6. Germline V lookup: CDR1 DFQATT, CDR2 SNEGSKA (reference sequence).

In nucleotides, the CDR3 is TGCAGTGCTGATAGCCAGGGGGCCCTGGAGACCCAGTACTTC. It encodes CSADSQGALETQYF. The rearrangement joins TRBV20-1 to TRBJ2-5, with TRBD1 matching 8 bases. The CDR3 is made up of 14 amino acids. Germline V gene sequence: CDR1 DFQATT, CDR2 SNEGSKA (reference sequence). V lost 5 bases to trimming and J lost 5 bases; unmatched junction nucleotides: 10.

This chain uses TRBV19 with TRBJ2-7; D is possibly TRBD1 or TRBD2 (6 bases each). V shed 3 bases and J shed 0 bases, with 12 bases lying between them. The germline gives CDR1 LNHDA, CDR2 SQIVND (reference sequence). The length of the CDR3 is 15 residues. The CDR3 loop reads CASSMRGDNSYEQYF. CDR3 DNA: TGTGCCAGTAGTATGAGGGGGGACAACTCCTACGAGCAGTACTTC.

Concerning this clonotype itself: This may come from a read error, since a much larger clone is one base off. V usage is TRBV20-1 and J usage is TRBJ2-5, with D unclear. This CDR3 spans 11 amino acids. Per the germline V gene, CDR1 is DFQATT and CDR2 is SNEGSKA (reference sequence). The CDR3 loop reads CGARDLETQYF. The CDR3 region has the DNA TGCGGTGCTAGAGATCTGGAGACCCAGTACTTC.